The following is a TCR beta chain sequence with its context. As yet, its antigen is unknown. Sequence at one end of the junction differs from germline and may be a read error. The data originate from a study of T cell repertoires in cytomegalovirus infection. Study-level results: HLA-C-restricted, CMV-specific TCR beta clonotypes were dominant ex vivo.

TCRdb reprocessed the reads via MiXCR and lists one record per CDR3 protein. This sample has 750,000 to 900,000 distinct CDR3 sequences; roughly 28% occur once, and the top ten carry roughly 13%. Looked up from germline, CDR1 is MRHNA and CDR2 is SNTAGT. CDR3 length: 14 residues. This material consisted of cultured CD8+ T cells from PBMCs, taken from culture after CMV antigen stimulation. This sequence was found in a human donor in good health (CMV status not recorded). Some clones in this sample may be carry-over from other donors' samples. The chain recombines TRBV6-4 with TRBJ2-3; 8 bases are shared with TRBD1. The CDR3 sequence is CACSDSTGADTQYF. The CDR3 coding sequence is TGTGCCTGCAGTGACTCGACAGGGGCAGATACGCAGTATTTT.